The 10 T cell receptor beta chains given below trace back to one sample, sequenced in a study of blood T cell repertoires in COVID-19. Generated by immunoSEQ multiplex PCR, the TCRdb table keeps only in-frame clones and is missing some. Among under 300,000 clones listed, approximately 79% were seen once. Sequencing was performed on peripheral blood. The receptor set was obtained from a woman aged 40 to 50 with active or convalescent COVID-19.

The gene calls are TRBV5-1 and TRBJ2-1; D is uncertain. Trimming cost V 0 bases and J 0 bases, with 13 bases left between them. The germline V gene has CDR1 SGHRS and CDR2 YFSETQ. The CDR3 covers 17 residues. CDR3 bases: TGCGCCAGCAGCTTGGGGGTGGTCCGGAGCTCCTACAATGAGCAGTTCTTC. Amino acid sequence: CASSLGVVRSSYNEQFF.

This clone was picked up one time. This sequence joins TRBV19 and TRBJ1-3; D is uncertain. The germline V gene has CDR1 LNHDA and CDR2 SQIVND (reference sequence). The CDR3 length is 16 residues. Trimming cost V 8 bases and J 0 bases, with 17 bases left between them. The CDR3 DNA follows: TGTGCCAGTTCCATTGGACTTACCAACTCTGGAAACACCATATATTTT. Amino acids: CASSIGLTNSGNTIYF.

Only one count was recorded for this clone. The genes are TRBV4-2 and TRBJ1-6; 8 positions agree with TRBD1. Trimming removed 1 base from V and 9 bases from J; junction bases left unmatched: 2. The V gene's germline CDR1 is LGHNA and CDR2 YNFKEQ. This CDR3 is built from 14 residues. Here the CDR3 DNA reads TGTGCCAGCAGCCAAGGAGACAGGGGTTCACCCCTCCACTTT. Its translation is CASSQGDRGSPLHF.

The chain carries TRBV7-9 and TRBJ1-3; D not certain. There are 19 residues in the CDR3. V lost 1 base to trimming and J lost 2 bases, with 21 bases between them. Germline loops: CDR1 SEHNR, CDR2 FQNEAQ (reference sequence). The CDR3 region is CASSLVRVDHHSPGNTIYF. As DNA, the CDR3 is TGTGCCAGCAGCTTAGTTCGGGTCGATCACCATTCCCCTGGAAACACCATATATTTT.

The CDR3 DNA is TGCGCCACCAGAGAGGGCACGGTCGACACCGGGGAGCTGTTTTTT. Translation gives CATREGTVDTGELFF. This chain links TRBV5-1 with TRBJ2-2; possible D gene TRBD2, 5 bases. V dropped 9 bases and J dropped 3 bases, with 18 bases sitting between them. From germline, CDR1 is SGHRS and CDR2 YFSETQ. The CDR3 runs to 15 residues.

The rearrangement joins TRBV19 to TRBJ1-2; a possible D gene is TRBD1 (6 bases). V lost 7 bases to trimming and J lost 6 bases, with 18 bases between them. The CDR3 is 14 amino acids. Germline CDR1 and CDR2: LNHDA and SQIVND (reference sequence). The CDR3 coding sequence is TGTGCCAGTAAAGGGGACATGGGTGATCATGGCTACACCTTC. This codes for CASKGDMGDHGYTF.

This chain links TRBV4-1 with TRBJ2-2, with 10 bases lining up with TRBD2. Trimming took 1 base from V and 2 from J; bases not matched to a gene: 4. This CDR3 region has 17 residues. Looked up from germline, CDR1 is MGHRA and CDR2 is YSYEKL. CDR3 nucleotide sequence: TGCGCCAGCAGCCAAGGTAGCGGGGGGATAAACACCGGGGAGCTGTTTTTT. Translated, it gives CASSQGSGGINTGELFF.

The chain has TRBV28 and TRBJ1-5; D might be TRBD1 (6 bases). Germline values: CDR1 MDHEN, CDR2 SYDVKM. The CDR3 covers 17 residues. Deletions cut 1 base from V and 0 bases from J, with 13 bases between. The CDR3 protein is CASSLLTGFLSNQPQHF. CDR3 bases: TGTGCCAGCAGTTTATTGACAGGATTCCTTAGCAATCAGCCCCAGCATTTT.

V is TRBV6-6 and J is TRBJ2-5; TRBD2 matches 10 bases. The CDR3 sequence is 15 residues long. Germline-derived CDR1 and CDR2 are MNHNY and SVGAGI (reference sequence). The V gene end was trimmed by 4 bases and the J gene end by 5 bases; junction bases not matched to a gene: 7. The CDR3 DNA reads as TGTGCCAGCAGTTCCAGCGGGGGGGTAGGGGAGACCCAGTACTTC. Translated: CASSSSGGVGETQYF.

This clone has just a few counts. V is TRBV6-1 and J is TRBJ2-7; a weak D match, TRBD1 (5 bases). V lost 1 base and J 0 bases, leaving 13 bases between the germline ends. CDR3 length: 16 amino acids. From germline, CDR1 is MNHNS and CDR2 SASEGT. The CDR3 sequence: CASSEGLTASSYEQYV. The CDR3 DNA reads as TGTGCCAGCAGTGAAGGGTTGACAGCAAGCTCCTACGAGCAGTACGTC.